Below, 22 T cell receptor beta chains from the same sample are listed, as sequenced in a study of blood T cell repertoires in COVID-19. The assay was immunoSEQ multiplex PCR, and TCRdb's table has in-frame clones only and misses some. This sample has roughly 67,000 clones, with roughly 80% found just once. The sequencing input was peripheral blood. The receptor set was obtained from a man aged 50-60 years with active COVID-19.

V gene TRBV6-5 combines with J gene TRBJ2-3, with unresolved D. The germline CDR1 and CDR2 sequences are MNHEY and SVGAGI. Trimming cost V 6 bases and J 2 bases, with 6 bases left between them. The CDR3 is 12 residues long. CDR3 nucleotides: TGTGCCAGCAGCTCAGACACAGATACGCAGTATTTT. Its translation: CASSSDTDTQYF.

This clone was detected only a few times. One junction end does not reproduce the germline sequence, and a read error may be involved. The chain uses TRBV7-7 and TRBJ2-1; 8 bases map to TRBD2. The CDR3 is made up of 15 amino acids. Germline CDR1 and CDR2: SSHAT and FNYEAQ (reference sequence). CDR3 DNA: TGTGCTAGCAGCTTGCTAGCGGGTAGCTACAATGAGCAGTTCTTC. Translating it yields CASSLLAGSYNEQFF.

The chain couples TRBV9 to TRBJ2-7, with D perhaps matching TRBD1 (6 bases). This CDR3 is built from 13 residues. CDR1 and CDR2 (germline): SGDLS, YYNGEE. V lost 3 bases and J lost 2, with 9 bases in between. The DNA of the CDR3 is TGTGCCAGCAGCGCGGACAGTCCCTACGAGCAGTACTTC. Protein sequence: CASSADSPYEQYF.

This chain connects TRBV11-2 to TRBJ1-1; 7 nucleotides match TRBD1. There are 14 residues in the CDR3. V shed 5 bases and J 5 bases; nucleotides not matched to a gene: 8. CDR1 is SGHAT and CDR2 is FQNNGV in the germline V gene. Here the CDR3 DNA reads TGTGCCAGCAGCCCAACTGGGACAGCGACTGAAGCTTTCTTT. It specifies CASSPTGTATEAFF.

This clone appeared once. This sequence joins TRBV19 and TRBJ2-3; 11 bases line up with TRBD1. V was pared by 7 bases and J by 6 bases, with 12 bases of the junction left unmatched. This CDR3 region has 16 residues. In germline, CDR1 is LNHDA, CDR2 SQIVND (reference sequence). CDR3 protein: CASTSPPGQGVDTQYF. The DNA for the CDR3 is TGTGCCAGTACCTCCCCACCGGGACAGGGGGTGGATACGCAGTATTTT. The complete variable domain, with remaining parts taken from reference TRBV19 and TRBJ2-3, reads DGGITQSPKYLFRKEGQNVTLSCEQNLNHDAMYWYRQDPGQGLRLIYYSQIVNDFQKGDIAEGYSVSREKKESFPLTVTSAQKNPTAFYLCASTSPPGQGVDTQYFGPGTRLTVL.

The chain has TRBV9 and TRBJ1-4; TRBD1 matches at 7 bases. This CDR3 region has 13 residues. CDR1 is SGDLS, CDR2 YYNGEE, per germline. With V trimmed by 6 bases and J by 6 bases, 5 bases remained unmatched. The chain's CDR3 is CASNRQGDEKLFF. The CDR3 bases are TGTGCCAGCAACCGACAGGGAGATGAAAAACTGTTTTTT.

This sequence joins TRBV10-1 and TRBJ2-5, with a weak D call TRBD1 (5 bases). The CDR3 covers 15 residues. Germline lookup yields CDR1 WNHNN and CDR2 SYGVQD (reference sequence). Trimming shortened V by 3 bases and J by 0 bases, and 11 bases separated the two germline ends. DNA of the CDR3: TGCGCCAGCAGTGATTTCAGACAGTACCAAGAGACCCAGTACTTC. Protein sequence: CASSDFRQYQETQYF.

This sequence joins TRBV24-1 and TRBJ2-5; TRBD1 aligns across 7 bases. V shed 9 bases and J 3 bases; nucleotides not matched to a gene: 12. Per the germline V gene, CDR1 is KGHDR and CDR2 is SFDVKD. CDR3 length: 15 amino acids. The CDR3 sequence: CATAESGRGKETQYF. In nucleotides, the CDR3 is TGTGCCACCGCCGAGAGTGGCAGGGGGAAAGAGACCCAGTACTTC.

The rearrangement uses TRBV4-1 and TRBJ2-1; TRBD2 aligns across 9 bases. Germline assignment: CDR1 MGHRA and CDR2 YSYEKL. The V and J ends lost 1 base and 15 bases, in that order; junction bases with no gene match: 19. The CDR3 is made up of 17 amino acids. CDR3 nucleotide sequence: TGCGCCAGCAGCCAAGTGCGGGAGGGCCTTCTAACTCGTGGGATGTTCTTC. This gives the protein CASSQVREGLLTRGMFF.

This chain uses TRBV5-5 with TRBJ2-1; TRBD1 agrees at 9 bases. In germline, CDR1 is SGHKS, CDR2 YYEKEE (reference sequence). This CDR3 has 16 residues. The junction had 9 bases not matched to a gene; V was cut back by 4 bases and J by 4 bases. The CDR3 spells CASSIGMDRGYNEQFF. The CDR3 DNA follows: TGTGCCAGCAGCATTGGGATGGACAGGGGATACAATGAGCAGTTCTTC.

Here the CDR3 DNA reads TGTGCCAGCAGTACTCTTAGCGGGATGAACTACAATGAGCAGTTCTTC. It specifies CASSTLSGMNYNEQFF. The chain recombines TRBV6-6 with TRBJ2-1, with TRBD2 identical over 8 bases. The CDR3 runs to 16 residues. V gave up 5 bases and J gave up 3 bases; unmatched junction bases: 9. Germline CDR1 reads MNHNY; CDR2 reads SVGAGI (reference sequence).

The chain is built from TRBV6-1 and TRBJ2-7; no clear D gene. The germline gives CDR1 MNHNS, CDR2 SASEGT. The CDR3 covers 16 residues. V lost 0 bases, J lost 7 bases, and 19 bases lay in between. The CDR3 sequence is CASSEASSTYRVEQYF. Written as DNA, the CDR3 is TGTGCCAGCAGTGAAGCCAGTAGTACTTACCGGGTTGAGCAGTACTTC.

This rearrangement joins TRBV4-2 to TRBJ1-6, with 8 bases that match TRBD1. The germline V gene has CDR1 LGHNA and CDR2 YNFKEQ. The trim removed 1 base at V and 7 bases at J, leaving 9 bases unmatched. This CDR3 is built from 17 residues. The DNA of the CDR3 is TGTGCCAGCAGCCAAGGCCAGGGGGCCGACGAGAATTCACCCCTCCACTTT. It codes for CASSQGQGADENSPLHF.

The chain uses TRBV19 and TRBJ2-1; the match to TRBD2 covers 12 bases. Germline V lookup: CDR1 LNHDA, CDR2 SQIVND (reference sequence). The V and J ends lost 8 bases and 6 bases, in that order; junction bases with no gene match: 5. The CDR3 totals 14 residues. Here the CDR3 reads CASDLAGGSNEQFF. The CDR3 region has the DNA TGTGCCAGTGACCTAGCGGGAGGGAGCAATGAGCAGTTCTTC.

The gene calls are TRBV3-1 (or the pseudogene TRBV3-2) and TRBJ2-5; 9 nucleotides line up with TRBD2. Germline CDR1 is LGHDT and CDR2 is YNNKEL (reference sequence). V gave up 4 bases and J gave up 5 bases; unmatched junction bases: 8. The length of the CDR3 is 15 residues. The CDR3 DNA reads as TGTGCCAGCAGCCTTTCTAGCGGGGTGGTCGAGACCCAGTACTTC. Translating gives CASSLSSGVVETQYF.

The CDR3 is CASSLAGEVGELFF. The CDR3 DNA sequence: TGTGCCAGCAGTTTAGCGGGAGAGGTCGGGGAGCTGTTTTTT. The chain couples TRBV6-2 or TRBV6-3 to TRBJ2-2, with 9 bases identical to TRBD2. This CDR3 is built from 14 residues. Germline V gives CDR1 MNHEY, CDR2 SVGEGT. After removal of 4 bases from V and 7 bases from J, the junction contained 4 bases not matched to a gene.

This chain links TRBV6-6 with TRBJ1-5; TRBD1 might be the D (6 bases). The CDR3 runs to 14 residues. V gave up 8 bases and J gave up 4 bases, with 15 bases separating them. CDR1 is MNHNY and CDR2 is SVGAGI in the germline V gene (reference sequence). CDR3 DNA sequence: TGTGCCAGCGGGGTCGACAGGTCTAATCAGCCCCAGCATTTT. This encodes CASGVDRSNQPQHF.

The CDR3, as DNA: TGTGCCAGCAGCCCTAGGACAGGGCTCTATGGCTACACCTTC. Amino acid sequence: CASSPRTGLYGYTF. The chain uses TRBV13 and TRBJ1-2; 8 bases align to TRBD1. The V segment lost 5 bases and the J segment 4 bases; nucleotides outside the gene matches: 6. The CDR3 loop spans 14 amino acids. Germline V gives CDR1 PRHDT, CDR2 FYEKMQ (reference sequence).

The V gene is TRBV10-3, the J gene TRBJ2-2, with TRBD2 matching over 14 bases. The germline V gene encodes CDR1 ENHRY and CDR2 SYGVKD. Trimming cost V 0 bases and J 0 bases; bases outside gene matches: 3. The CDR3 is 19 residues long. The CDR3 DNA sequence: TGTGCCATCAGTGAGTCGAGGACTAGCGGGGGGCCGAACACCGGGGAGCTGTTTTTT. It encodes CAISESRTSGGPNTGELFF.

As DNA, the CDR3 is TGCAGTGCTAGTTGGCCGACTAGAATGGAGACCCAGTACTTC. Its protein is CSASWPTRMETQYF. This rearrangement joins TRBV20-1 to TRBJ2-5, with D possibly TRBD2 on 6 matching bases. CDR1 is DFQATT and CDR2 is SNEGSKA in the germline V gene (reference sequence). The CDR3 is made up of 14 amino acids. The ends were cut back, 3 bases at V and 5 bases at J, with 16 bases in the middle.

The rearrangement joins TRBV4-1 to TRBJ1-4; D possibly corresponds to TRBD1 (5 bases). Germline V lookup: CDR1 MGHRA, CDR2 YSYEKL. The V and J ends lost 4 bases and 12 bases respectively, with 12 bases between them. The CDR3 has 12 amino acids. CDR3: CASSPRGQELFF. CDR3 in DNA: TGCGCCAGCAGCCCCCGCGGACAAGAACTGTTTTTT.

This rearrangement joins TRBV30 to TRBJ2-5; D perhaps matches TRBD1 (6 bases). Germline V CDR1 and CDR2: GTSNPN, SVGIG (reference sequence). The V end lost 5 bases, the J end lost 5 bases, and 21 bases lay between the germline ends. This CDR3 contains 15 residues. CDR3 protein: CAWANTGSQSETQYF. CDR3 bases: TGTGCCTGGGCTAATACAGGGAGTCAGTCGGAGACCCAGTACTTC. The complete variable domain, with remaining parts taken from reference TRBV30 and TRBJ2-5, reads SQTIHQWPATLVQPVGSPLSLECTVEGTSNPNLYWYRQAAGRGLQLLFYSVGIGQISSEVPQNLSASRPQDRQFILSSKKLLLSDSGFYLCAWANTGSQSETQYFGPGTRLLVL.